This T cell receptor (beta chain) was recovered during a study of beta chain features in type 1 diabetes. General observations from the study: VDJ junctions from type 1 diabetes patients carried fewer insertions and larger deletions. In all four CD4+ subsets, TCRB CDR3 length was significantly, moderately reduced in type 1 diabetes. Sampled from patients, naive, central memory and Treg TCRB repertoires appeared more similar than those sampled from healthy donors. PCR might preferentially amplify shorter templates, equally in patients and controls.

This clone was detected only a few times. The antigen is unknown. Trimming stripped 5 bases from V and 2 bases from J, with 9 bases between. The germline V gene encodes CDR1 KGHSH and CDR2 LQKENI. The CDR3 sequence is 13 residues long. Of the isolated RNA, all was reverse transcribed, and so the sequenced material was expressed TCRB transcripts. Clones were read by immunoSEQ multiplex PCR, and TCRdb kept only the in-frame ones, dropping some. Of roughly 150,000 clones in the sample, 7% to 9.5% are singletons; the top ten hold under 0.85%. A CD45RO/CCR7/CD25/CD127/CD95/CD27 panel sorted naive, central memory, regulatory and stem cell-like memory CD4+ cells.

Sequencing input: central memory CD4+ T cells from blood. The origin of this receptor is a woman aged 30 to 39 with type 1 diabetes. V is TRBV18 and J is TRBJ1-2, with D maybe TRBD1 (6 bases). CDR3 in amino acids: CASSRDTNYGYTF. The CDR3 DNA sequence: TGTGCCAGCTCAAGGGACACGAACTATGGCTACACCTTC.